This T cell receptor (beta chain) was recorded in a study of T cell repertoires in cytomegalovirus infection. As for the study in general: In public TCR beta signatures, there were indications of both CMV infection and matching HLA type.

General study points: Of the TCR beta families, the public ones yielded a cumulative frequency that identified carriers of CMV plus the relevant HLA. HLA-C-restricted CMV-specific TCR beta clonotypes were dominant in the ex vivo response.

TCRdb re-called the reads with MiXCR, one entry per CDR3 protein. The table records about 920,000 distinct CDR3 sequences, about a third of them present only once. This clonotype was detected ten times or more. Its antigen is as yet unknown. CDR3 length equals 15 residues. With 1 base removed from V and 7 bases from J, the gap between germline ends came to 14 bases. The V and J genes are TRBV12-3 or TRBV12-4 and TRBJ1-5, with a weak D call TRBD1 (5 bases). The starting material was cultured CD8+ T cells from PBMCs, obtained from culture after CMV antigen stimulation. The receptor comes from a human donor in good health (CMV status not recorded). Some clones in this sample may be carry-over from other donors' samples. CDR3 DNA sequence: TGTGCCAGCAGTTTAGAAGGTGGGGGTGAGCAGCCCCAGCATTTT. Protein: CASSLEGGGEQPQHF.